This T cell receptor beta chain comes out of a study of T cells in Graves' hyperthyroidism and ophthalmopathy. This CDR3 spans 16 amino acids. Germline V gene sequence: CDR1 SGHRS, CDR2 YFSETQ. The V and J ends lost 4 bases and 4 bases, in that order; junction bases with no gene match: 13. Amplification targeted TCR beta CDR3 regions from RNA transcripts. HTBI primers drove first-round RT-PCR of the TCR CDR3. Each CDR3 protein is one row after TCRdb ran MiXCR on the multiplex PCR reads. This table has roughly 800,000 distinct CDR3 sequences, 38% appearing once. The chain employs TRBV5-1 and TRBJ2-7; 8 bases agree with TRBD1. Sequenced input: blood. The source of this sequence is a man aged 18 to 29 with Graves' hyperthyroidism. The CDR3 spells CASSISGQVATYEQYF. CDR3 bases: TGCGCCAGCAGCATCTCGGGACAGGTAGCTACATACGAGCAGTACTTC.